This T cell receptor beta chain is from a study of blood T cells in healthy people across ages. The study's findings and limits: Estimated diversity that came from one million T cells was considered an underestimate.

The use of a sample-barcoded 5' primer and a J-beta primer mix characterized a second PCR of roughly 6 to 11 cycles. TCRdb reprocessed the 5' RACE reads with MiXCR, giving one entry per CDR3 protein. The sample holds under 700,000 distinct CDR3 sequences; less than 25% are singletons and the top ten take around 10%. As concerns this clonotype: Its matching antigen is unknown.

This sample also appeared in a second study, on T cells of mothers and their children.

This clonotype was obtained from a boy between 10 and 17 years old in good health. Sequencing was performed on blood.

The CDR3 DNA reads as TGTGCCATCAGTGGGTTCCCCCGGGAGACCCAGTACTTC. Amino acids: CAISGFPRETQYF. The chain combines TRBV10-3 with TRBJ2-5; D not certain. Trimming left V 4 bases short and J 5 bases short, with 11 bases between. CDR3 length: 13 amino acids. CDR1 is ENHRY, CDR2 SYGVKD, per germline.